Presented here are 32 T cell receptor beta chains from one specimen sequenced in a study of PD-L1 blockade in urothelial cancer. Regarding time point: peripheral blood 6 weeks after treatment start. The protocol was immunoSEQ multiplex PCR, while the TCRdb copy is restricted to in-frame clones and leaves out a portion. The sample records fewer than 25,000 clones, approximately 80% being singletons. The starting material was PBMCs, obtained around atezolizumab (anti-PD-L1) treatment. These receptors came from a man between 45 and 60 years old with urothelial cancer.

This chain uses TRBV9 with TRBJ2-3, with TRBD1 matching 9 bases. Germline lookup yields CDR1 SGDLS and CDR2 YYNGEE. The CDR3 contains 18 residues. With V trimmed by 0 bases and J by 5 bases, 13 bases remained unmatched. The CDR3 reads CASSVGPRDRVVRDTQYF. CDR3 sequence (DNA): TGTGCCAGCAGCGTAGGGCCTCGGGACAGGGTAGTGCGAGATACGCAGTATTTT.

The CDR3 region has the DNA TGTGCCAGCAGAACGGGGACAGGTTATAATTCACCCCTCCACTTT. Encoded protein: CASRTGTGYNSPLHF. This chain connects TRBV6-5 to TRBJ1-6, with 8 bases that match TRBD1. The CDR3 covers 15 residues. V trimming: 6 bases; J trimming: 4 bases; junction bases outside the gene matches: 5. The germline V gene encodes CDR1 MNHEY and CDR2 SVGAGI.

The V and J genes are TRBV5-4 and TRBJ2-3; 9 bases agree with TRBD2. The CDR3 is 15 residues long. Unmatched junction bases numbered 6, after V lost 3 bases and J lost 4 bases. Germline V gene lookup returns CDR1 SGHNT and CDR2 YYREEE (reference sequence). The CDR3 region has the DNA TGTGCCAGCAGCTCAGAAGTAGCGGGAGCAGATACGCAGTATTTT. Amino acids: CASSSEVAGADTQYF.

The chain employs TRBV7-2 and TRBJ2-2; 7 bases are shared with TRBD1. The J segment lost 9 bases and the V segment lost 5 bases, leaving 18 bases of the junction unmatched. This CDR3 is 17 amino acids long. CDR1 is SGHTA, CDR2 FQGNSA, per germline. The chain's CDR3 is CASSPHPGPRGLRELFF. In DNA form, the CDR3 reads TGTGCCAGCAGCCCGCATCCCGGGCCAAGGGGGCTCCGGGAGCTGTTTTTT. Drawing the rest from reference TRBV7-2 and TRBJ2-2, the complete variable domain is GAGVSQSPSNKVTEKGKDVELRCDPISGHTALYWYRQSLGQGLEFLIYFQGNSAPDKSGLPSDRFSAERTGGSVSTLTIQRTQQEDSAVYLCASSPHPGPRGLRELFFGEGSRLTVL.

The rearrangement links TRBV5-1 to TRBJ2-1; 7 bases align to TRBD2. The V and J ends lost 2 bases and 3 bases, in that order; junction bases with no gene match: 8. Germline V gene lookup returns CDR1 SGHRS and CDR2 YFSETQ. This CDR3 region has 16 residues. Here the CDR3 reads CASSFTSVGRYNEQFF. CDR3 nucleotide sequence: TGCGCCAGCAGCTTTACTAGCGTGGGGCGCTACAATGAGCAGTTCTTC.

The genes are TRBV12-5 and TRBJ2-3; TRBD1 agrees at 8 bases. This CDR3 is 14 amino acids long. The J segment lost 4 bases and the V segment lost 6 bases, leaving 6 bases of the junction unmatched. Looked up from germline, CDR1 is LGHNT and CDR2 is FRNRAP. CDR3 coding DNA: TGTGCTAGTGGCCATGGACAGGGCCCAGATACGCAGTATTTT. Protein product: CASGHGQGPDTQYF.

For the CDR3, the DNA is TGTGCCAGCAGCAAAAGCGGGGTATCCTACAATGAGCAGTTCTTC. Translation: CASSKSGVSYNEQFF. The J gene is TRBJ2-1, the V gene TRBV9, with 7 bases matching TRBD2. The CDR3 has 15 residues. CDR1 and CDR2 (germline): SGDLS, YYNGEE. With V trimmed by 4 bases and J by 1 base, 5 bases remained unmatched. Combining the CDR3 with reference TRBV9 and TRBJ2-1 gives the whole variable domain DSGVTQTPKHLITATGQRVTLRCSPRSGDLSVYWYQQSLDQGLQFLIQYYNGEERAKGNILERFSAQQFPDLHSELNLSSLELGDSALYFCASSKSGVSYNEQFFGPGTRLTVL.

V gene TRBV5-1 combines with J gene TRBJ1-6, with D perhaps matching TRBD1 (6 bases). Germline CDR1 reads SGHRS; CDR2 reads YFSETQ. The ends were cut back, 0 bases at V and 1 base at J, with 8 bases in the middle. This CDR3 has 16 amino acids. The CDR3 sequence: CASSLVGTSYNSPLHF. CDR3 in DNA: TGCGCCAGCAGCTTGGTGGGGACATCCTATAATTCACCCCTCCACTTT.

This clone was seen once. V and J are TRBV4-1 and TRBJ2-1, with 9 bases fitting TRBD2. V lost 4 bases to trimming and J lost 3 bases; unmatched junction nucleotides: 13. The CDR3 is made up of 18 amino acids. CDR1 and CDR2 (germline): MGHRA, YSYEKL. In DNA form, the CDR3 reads TGCGCCAGCAGCCCGAGGAGGCTAGCGGGGCAGTTCTACAATGAGCAGTTCTTC. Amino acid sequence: CASSPRRLAGQFYNEQFF.

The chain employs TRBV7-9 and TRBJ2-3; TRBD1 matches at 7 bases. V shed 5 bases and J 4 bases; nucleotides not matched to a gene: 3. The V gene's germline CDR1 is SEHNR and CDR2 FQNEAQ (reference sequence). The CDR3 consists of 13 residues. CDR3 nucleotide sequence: TGTGCCAGCAGCCCAAGGGGGCCAGATACGCAGTATTTT. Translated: CASSPRGPDTQYF.

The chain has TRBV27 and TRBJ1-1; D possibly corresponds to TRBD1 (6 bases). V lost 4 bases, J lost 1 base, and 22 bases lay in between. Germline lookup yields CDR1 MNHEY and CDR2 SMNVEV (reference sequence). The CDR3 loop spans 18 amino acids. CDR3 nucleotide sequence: TGTGCCAGCAGTTCCCCAAGCTTCCGTAGGGACACGAACACTGAAGCTTTCTTT. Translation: CASSSPSFRRDTNTEAFF.

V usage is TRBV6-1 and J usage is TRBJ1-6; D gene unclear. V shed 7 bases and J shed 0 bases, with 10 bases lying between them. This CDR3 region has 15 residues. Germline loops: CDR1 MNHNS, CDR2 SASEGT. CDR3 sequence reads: CASIKSISYNSPLHF. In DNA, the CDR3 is TGTGCCAGCATAAAAAGCATCTCCTATAATTCACCCCTCCACTTT.

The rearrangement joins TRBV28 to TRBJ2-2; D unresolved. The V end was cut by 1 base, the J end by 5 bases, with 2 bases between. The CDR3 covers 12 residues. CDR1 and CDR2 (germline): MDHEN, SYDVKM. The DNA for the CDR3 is TGTGCCAGCAGTTTATTAACCGGGGAGCTGTTTTTT. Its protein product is CASSLLTGELFF.

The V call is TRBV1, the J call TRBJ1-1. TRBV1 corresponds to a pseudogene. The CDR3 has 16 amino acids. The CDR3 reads CTSSQVGGSMNTEAFF. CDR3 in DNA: TGCACCAGCAGCCAAGTGGGGGGAAGTATGAACACTGAAGCTTTCTTT.

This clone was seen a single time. The CDR3 DNA sequence: TGCGCCAGCAGCTTGGGGGCAGGGGCGAACACCGGGGAGCTGTTTTTT. It codes for CASSLGAGANTGELFF. The chain has TRBV5-1 and TRBJ2-2; possibly TRBD1 for D (6 bases). V was clipped by 0 bases and J by 0 bases, with 9 bases between them. The CDR3 extends over 16 amino acids. CDR1 is SGHRS, CDR2 YFSETQ, per germline.

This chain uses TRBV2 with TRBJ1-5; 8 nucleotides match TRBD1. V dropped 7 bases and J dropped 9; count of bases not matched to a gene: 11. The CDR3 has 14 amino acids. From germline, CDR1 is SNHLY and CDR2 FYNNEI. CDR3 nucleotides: TGTGCCAGCACCCTAGGACAGGGTAGGAGGCCCCAGCATTTT. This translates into CASTLGQGRRPQHF.

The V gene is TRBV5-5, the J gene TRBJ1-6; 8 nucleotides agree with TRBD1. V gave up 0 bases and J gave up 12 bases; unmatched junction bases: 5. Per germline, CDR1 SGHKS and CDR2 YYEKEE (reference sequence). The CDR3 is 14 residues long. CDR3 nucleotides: TGTGCCAGCAGCTTGGATCAGGGGACAGGACCCCTCCACTTT. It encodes CASSLDQGTGPLHF.

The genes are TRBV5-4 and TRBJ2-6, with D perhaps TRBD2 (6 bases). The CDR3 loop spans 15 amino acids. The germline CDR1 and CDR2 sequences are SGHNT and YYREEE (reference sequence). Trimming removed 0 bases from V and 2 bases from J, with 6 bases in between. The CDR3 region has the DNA TGTGCCAGCAGCTTGGGCGGGGCTGGGGCCAACGTCCTGACTTTC. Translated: CASSLGGAGANVLTF.

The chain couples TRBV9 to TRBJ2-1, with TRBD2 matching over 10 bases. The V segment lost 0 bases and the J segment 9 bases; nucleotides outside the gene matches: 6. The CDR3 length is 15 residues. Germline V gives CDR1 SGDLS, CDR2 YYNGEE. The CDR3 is CASSVDQRGGGEQFF. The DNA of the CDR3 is TGTGCCAGCAGCGTAGACCAGCGGGGGGGCGGTGAGCAGTTCTTC.

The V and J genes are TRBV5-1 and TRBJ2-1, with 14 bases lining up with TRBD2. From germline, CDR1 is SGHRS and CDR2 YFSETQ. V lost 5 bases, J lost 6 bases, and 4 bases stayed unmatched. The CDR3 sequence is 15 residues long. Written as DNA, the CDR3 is TGCGCCAGCAGTTTTGGACTAGCGGGGGGCAATGAGCAGTTCTTC. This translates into CASSFGLAGGNEQFF.

The CDR3 here is CAWRAVVRAPLHF. CDR3 in DNA: TGTGCCTGGAGGGCCGTCGTGAGGGCACCCCTCCACTTT. This chain uses TRBV30 with TRBJ1-6; no firm D call. This CDR3 contains 13 residues. V gave up 3 bases and J gave up 11 bases, with 14 bases separating them. Germline V gene data show CDR1 as GTSNPN and CDR2 as SVGIG (reference sequence).

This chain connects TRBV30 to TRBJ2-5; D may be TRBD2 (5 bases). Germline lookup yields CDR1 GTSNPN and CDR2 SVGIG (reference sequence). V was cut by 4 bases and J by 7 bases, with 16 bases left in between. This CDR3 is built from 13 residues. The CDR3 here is CAWIPDSAGTQYF. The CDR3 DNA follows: TGTGCCTGGATCCCCGACTCCGCGGGGACCCAGTACTTC.

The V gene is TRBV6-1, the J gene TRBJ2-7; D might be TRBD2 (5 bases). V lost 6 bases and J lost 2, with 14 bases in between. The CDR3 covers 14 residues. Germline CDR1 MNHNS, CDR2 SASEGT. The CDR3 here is CASSLGLDAYEQYF. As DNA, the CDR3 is TGTGCCAGCAGCCTTGGACTGGATGCCTACGAGCAGTACTTC.

The CDR3 here is CASSDWNGQGTGELFF. The CDR3 DNA is TGTGCCAGCAGTGATTGGAATGGACAGGGAACCGGGGAGCTGTTTTTT. V is TRBV2 and J is TRBJ2-2; TRBD1 matches at 8 bases. This CDR3 comprises 16 residues. The V gene end was trimmed by 3 bases and the J gene end by 5 bases; junction bases not matched to a gene: 8. Germline CDR1 is SNHLY and CDR2 is FYNNEI.

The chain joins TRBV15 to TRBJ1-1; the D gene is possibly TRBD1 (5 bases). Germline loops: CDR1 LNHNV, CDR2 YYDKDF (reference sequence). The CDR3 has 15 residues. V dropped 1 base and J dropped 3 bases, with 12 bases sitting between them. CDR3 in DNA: TGTGCCACCAGCAGAGGGAGGGACCGATACACTGAAGCTTTCTTT. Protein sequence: CATSRGRDRYTEAFF.

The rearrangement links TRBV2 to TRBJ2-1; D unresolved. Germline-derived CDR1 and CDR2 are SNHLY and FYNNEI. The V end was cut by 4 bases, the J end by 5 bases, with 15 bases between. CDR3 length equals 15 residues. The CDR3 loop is CASSGGTLINNEQFF. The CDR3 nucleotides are TGTGCCAGCAGTGGTGGTACTTTAATTAACAATGAGCAGTTCTTC.

This CDR3 is CAISEREGTGPGPQHF. For the CDR3, the DNA is TGTGCCATCAGTGAGCGGGAAGGGACAGGGCCCGGCCCCCAGCATTTT. The chain uses TRBV10-3 and TRBJ1-5; 9 positions agree with TRBD1. The germline V gene has CDR1 ENHRY and CDR2 SYGVKD. Trimming at V came to 2 bases and at J to 10 bases, leaving 12 bases not matched to a gene. This CDR3 spans 16 amino acids.

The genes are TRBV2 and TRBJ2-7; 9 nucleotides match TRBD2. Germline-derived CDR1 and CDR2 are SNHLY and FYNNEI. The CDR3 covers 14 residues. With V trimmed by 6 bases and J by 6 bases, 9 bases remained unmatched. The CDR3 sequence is CASRYVAGAGEQYF. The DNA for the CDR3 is TGTGCCAGCAGATATGTAGCGGGAGCAGGCGAGCAGTACTTC. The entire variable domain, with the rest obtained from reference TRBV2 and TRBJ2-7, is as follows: EPEVTQTPSHQVTQMGQEVILRCVPISNHLYFYWYRQILGQKVEFLVSFYNNEISEKSEIFDDQFSVERPDGSNFTLKIRSTKLEDSAMYFCASRYVAGAGEQYFGPGTRLTVT.

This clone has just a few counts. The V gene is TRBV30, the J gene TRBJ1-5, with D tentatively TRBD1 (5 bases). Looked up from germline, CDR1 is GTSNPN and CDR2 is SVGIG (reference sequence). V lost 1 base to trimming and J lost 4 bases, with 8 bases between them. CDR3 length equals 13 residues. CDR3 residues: CAWSGGRNQPQHF. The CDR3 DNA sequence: TGTGCCTGGAGTGGGGGCCGGAATCAGCCCCAGCATTTT. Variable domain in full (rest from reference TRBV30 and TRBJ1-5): SQTIHQWPATLVQPVGSPLSLECTVEGTSNPNLYWYRQAAGRGLQLLFYSVGIGQISSEVPQNLSASRPQDRQFILSSKKLLLSDSGFYLCAWSGGRNQPQHFGDGTRLSIL.

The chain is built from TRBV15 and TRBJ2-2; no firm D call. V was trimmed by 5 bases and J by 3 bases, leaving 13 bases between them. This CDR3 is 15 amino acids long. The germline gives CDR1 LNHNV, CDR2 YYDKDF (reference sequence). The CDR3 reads CATSARRSDTGELFF. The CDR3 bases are TGTGCCACCAGCGCTAGGCGATCGGACACCGGGGAGCTGTTTTTT.

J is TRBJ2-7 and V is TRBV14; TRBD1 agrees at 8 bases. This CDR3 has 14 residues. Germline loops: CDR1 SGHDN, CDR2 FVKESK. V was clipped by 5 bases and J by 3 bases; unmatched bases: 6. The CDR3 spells CASSWTGPGYEQYF. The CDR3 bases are TGTGCCAGCAGCTGGACAGGGCCGGGCTACGAGCAGTACTTC.

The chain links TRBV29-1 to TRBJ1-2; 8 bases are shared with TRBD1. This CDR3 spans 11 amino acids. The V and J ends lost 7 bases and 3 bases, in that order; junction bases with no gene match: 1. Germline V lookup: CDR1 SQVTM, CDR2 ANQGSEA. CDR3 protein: CSDRGDYGYTF. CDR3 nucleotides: TGCAGCGACAGGGGGGACTATGGCTACACCTTC.